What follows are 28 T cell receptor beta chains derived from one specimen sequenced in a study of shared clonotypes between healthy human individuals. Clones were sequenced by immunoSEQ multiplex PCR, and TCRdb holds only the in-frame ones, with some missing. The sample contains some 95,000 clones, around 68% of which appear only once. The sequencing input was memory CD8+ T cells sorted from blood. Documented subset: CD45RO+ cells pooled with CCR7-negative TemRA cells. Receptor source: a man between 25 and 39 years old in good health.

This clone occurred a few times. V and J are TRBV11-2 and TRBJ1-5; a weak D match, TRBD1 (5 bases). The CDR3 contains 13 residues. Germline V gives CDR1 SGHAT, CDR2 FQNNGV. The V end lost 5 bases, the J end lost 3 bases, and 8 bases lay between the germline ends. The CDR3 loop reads CASSRTNNQPQHF. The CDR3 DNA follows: TGTGCCAGCAGCCGGACAAACAATCAGCCCCAGCATTTT.

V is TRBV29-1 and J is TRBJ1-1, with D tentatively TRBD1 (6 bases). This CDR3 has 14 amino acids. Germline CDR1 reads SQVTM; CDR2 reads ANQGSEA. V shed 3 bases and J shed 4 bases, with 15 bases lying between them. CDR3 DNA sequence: TGCAGCGTTGATGGGGGGCGCAAGAGCACTGAAGCTTTCTTT. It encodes CSVDGGRKSTEAFF.

CDR3 sequence reads: CASMRGRLGNEQFF. The CDR3 DNA reads as TGTGCCAGCATGAGGGGGCGGCTCGGCAATGAGCAGTTCTTC. The V call is TRBV13, the J call TRBJ2-1, with 7 bases aligning to TRBD1. Losses at the gene ends were 7 bases for V and 6 bases for J; bases not matched to a gene: 9. The CDR3 has 14 residues. The V gene's germline CDR1 is PRHDT and CDR2 FYEKMQ (reference sequence).

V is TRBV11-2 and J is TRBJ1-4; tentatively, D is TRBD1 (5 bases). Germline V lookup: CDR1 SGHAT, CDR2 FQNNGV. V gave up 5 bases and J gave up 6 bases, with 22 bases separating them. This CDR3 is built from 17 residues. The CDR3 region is CASSPIAVGGRDEKLFF. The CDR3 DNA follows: TGTGCCAGCAGCCCCATCGCCGTCGGGGGGAGGGATGAAAAACTGTTTTTT.

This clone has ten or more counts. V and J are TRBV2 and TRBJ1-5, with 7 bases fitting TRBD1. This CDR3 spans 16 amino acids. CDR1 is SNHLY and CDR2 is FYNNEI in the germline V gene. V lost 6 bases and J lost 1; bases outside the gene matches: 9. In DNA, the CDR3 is TGTGCCAGCAGAGCTCACAGGGGAGCGAGCAATCAGCCCCAGCATTTT. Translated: CASRAHRGASNQPQHF.

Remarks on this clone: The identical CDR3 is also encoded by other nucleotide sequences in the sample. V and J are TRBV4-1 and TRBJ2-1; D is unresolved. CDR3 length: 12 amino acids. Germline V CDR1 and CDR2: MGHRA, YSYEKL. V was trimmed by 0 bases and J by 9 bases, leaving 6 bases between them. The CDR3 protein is CASSQDRTEQFF. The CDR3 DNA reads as TGCGCCAGCAGCCAAGATAGGACTGAGCAGTTCTTC.

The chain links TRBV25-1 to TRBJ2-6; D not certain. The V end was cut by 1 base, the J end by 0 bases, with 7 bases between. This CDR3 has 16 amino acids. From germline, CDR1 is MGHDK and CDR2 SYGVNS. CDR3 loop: CASSESKPSGANVLTF. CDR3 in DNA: TGTGCCAGCAGTGAATCCAAGCCCTCTGGGGCCAACGTCCTGACTTTC.

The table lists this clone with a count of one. As DNA, the CDR3 is TGTGCCAGCAGCTTGGAGGGGGCAGCCGAGCAGTACTTC. This gives the protein CASSLEGAAEQYF. The chain recombines TRBV5-5 with TRBJ2-7, with 7 bases matching TRBD1. This CDR3 has 13 amino acids. Losses at the gene ends were 0 bases for V and 6 bases for J; bases not matched to a gene: 3. Per germline, CDR1 SGHKS and CDR2 YYEKEE (reference sequence).

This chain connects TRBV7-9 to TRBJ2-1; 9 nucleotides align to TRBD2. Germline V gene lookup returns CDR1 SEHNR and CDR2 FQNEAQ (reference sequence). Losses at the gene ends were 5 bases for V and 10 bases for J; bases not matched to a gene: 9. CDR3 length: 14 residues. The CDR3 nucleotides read TGTGCCAGCAGCCCTAGCGGGGTTGTTGGGGAGCAGTTCTTC. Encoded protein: CASSPSGVVGEQFF.

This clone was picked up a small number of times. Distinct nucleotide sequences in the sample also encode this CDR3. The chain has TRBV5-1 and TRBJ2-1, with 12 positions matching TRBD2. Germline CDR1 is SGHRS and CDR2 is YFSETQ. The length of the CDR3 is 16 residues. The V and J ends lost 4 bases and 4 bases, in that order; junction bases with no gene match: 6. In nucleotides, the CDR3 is TGCGCCAGCAGCCTACTAGCGGGAGGAGGGTACAATGAGCAGTTCTTC. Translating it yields CASSLLAGGGYNEQFF. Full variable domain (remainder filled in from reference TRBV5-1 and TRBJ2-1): KAGVTQTPRYLIKTRGQQVTLSCSPISGHRSVSWYQQTPGQGLQFLFEYFSETQRNKGNFPGRFSGRQFSNSRSEMNVSTLELGDSALYLCASSLLAGGGYNEQFFGPGTRLTVL.

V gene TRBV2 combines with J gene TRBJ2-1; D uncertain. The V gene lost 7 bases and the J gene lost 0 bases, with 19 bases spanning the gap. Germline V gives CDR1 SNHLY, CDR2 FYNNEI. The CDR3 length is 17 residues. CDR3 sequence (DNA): TGTGCCAGCACATATTTACAGTTACCGGCCTCCTACAATGAGCAGTTCTTC. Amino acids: CASTYLQLPASYNEQFF. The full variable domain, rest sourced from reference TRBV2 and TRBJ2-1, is EPEVTQTPSHQVTQMGQEVILRCVPISNHLYFYWYRQILGQKVEFLVSFYNNEISEKSEIFDDQFSVERPDGSNFTLKIRSTKLEDSAMYFCASTYLQLPASYNEQFFGPGTRLTVL.

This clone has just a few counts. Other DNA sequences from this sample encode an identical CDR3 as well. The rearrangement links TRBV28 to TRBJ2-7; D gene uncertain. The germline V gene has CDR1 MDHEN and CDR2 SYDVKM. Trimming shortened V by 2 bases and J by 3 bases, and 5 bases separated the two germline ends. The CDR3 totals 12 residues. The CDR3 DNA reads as TGTGCCAGCAGTTTAACCGACTACGAGCAGTACTTC. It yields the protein CASSLTDYEQYF. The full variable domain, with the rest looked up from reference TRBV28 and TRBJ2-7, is DVKVTQSSRYLVKRTGEKVFLECVQDMDHENMFWYRQDPGLGLRLIYFSYDVKMKEKGDIPEGYSVSREKKERFSLILESASTNQTSMYLCASSLTDYEQYFGPGTRLTVT.

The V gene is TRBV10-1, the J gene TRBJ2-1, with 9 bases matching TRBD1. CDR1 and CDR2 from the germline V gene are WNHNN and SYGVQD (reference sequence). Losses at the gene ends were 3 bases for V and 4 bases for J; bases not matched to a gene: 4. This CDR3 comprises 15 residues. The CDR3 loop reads CASSDAGTGYNEQFF. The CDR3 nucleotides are TGCGCCAGCAGTGATGCCGGGACAGGGTACAATGAGCAGTTCTTC.

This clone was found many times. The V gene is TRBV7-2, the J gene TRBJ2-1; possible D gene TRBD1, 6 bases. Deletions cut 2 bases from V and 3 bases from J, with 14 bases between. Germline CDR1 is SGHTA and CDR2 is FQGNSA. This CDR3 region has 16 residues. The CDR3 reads CASSLPRGQIYNEQFF. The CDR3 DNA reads TGTGCCAGCAGCTTACCCAGGGGACAAATCTACAATGAGCAGTTCTTC.

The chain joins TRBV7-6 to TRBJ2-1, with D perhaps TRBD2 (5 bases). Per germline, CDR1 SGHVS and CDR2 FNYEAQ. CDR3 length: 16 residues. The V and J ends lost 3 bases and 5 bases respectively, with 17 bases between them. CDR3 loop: CASSLRLAPFHNEQFF. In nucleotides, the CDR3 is TGTGCCAGCAGCTTGAGGCTAGCCCCTTTCCACAATGAGCAGTTCTTC.

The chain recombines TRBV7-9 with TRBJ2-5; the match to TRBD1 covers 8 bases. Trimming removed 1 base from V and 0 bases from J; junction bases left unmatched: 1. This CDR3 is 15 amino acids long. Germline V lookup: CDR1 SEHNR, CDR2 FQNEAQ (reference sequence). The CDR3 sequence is CASSLGQGNQETQYF. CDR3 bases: TGTGCCAGCAGCTTAGGACAGGGGAACCAAGAGACCCAGTACTTC.

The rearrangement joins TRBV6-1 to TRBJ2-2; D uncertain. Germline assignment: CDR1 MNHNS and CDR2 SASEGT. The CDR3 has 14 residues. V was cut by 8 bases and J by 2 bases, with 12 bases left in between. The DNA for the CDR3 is TGTGCCAGCCGAATGCTATCAAACACCGGGGAGCTGTTTTTT. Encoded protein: CASRMLSNTGELFF.

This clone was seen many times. CDR3 residues: CASSDKGQPEYPLYGYTF. The CDR3 DNA follows: TGTGCCAGCAGTGATAAAGGACAGCCGGAATACCCCCTCTATGGCTACACCTTC. This chain connects TRBV11-3 to TRBJ1-2; D is possibly TRBD1 (6 bases). The ends were cut back, 6 bases at V and 4 bases at J, with 27 bases in the middle. Germline V gives CDR1 SGHNT, CDR2 YENEEA. This CDR3 has 18 amino acids.

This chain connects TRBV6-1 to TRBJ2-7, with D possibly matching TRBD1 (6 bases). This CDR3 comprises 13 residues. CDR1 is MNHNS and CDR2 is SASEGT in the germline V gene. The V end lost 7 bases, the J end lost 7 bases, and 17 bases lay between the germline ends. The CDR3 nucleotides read TGTGCCAGCACTGGACATCAAGGGGGTGAGCAGTACTTC. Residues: CASTGHQGGEQYF.

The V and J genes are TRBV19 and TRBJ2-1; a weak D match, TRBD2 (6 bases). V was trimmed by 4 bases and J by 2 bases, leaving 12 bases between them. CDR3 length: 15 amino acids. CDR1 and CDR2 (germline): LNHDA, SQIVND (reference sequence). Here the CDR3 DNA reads TGTGCCAGTAGTACGGAGGGCCGGCCCTACAATGAGCAGTTCTTC. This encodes CASSTEGRPYNEQFF.

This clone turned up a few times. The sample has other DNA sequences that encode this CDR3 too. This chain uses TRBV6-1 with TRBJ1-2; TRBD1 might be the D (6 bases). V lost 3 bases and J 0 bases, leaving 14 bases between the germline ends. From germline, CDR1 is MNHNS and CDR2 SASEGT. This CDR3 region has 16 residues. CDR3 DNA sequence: TGTGCCAGCAGTGAGGGTAGGGGGAGAGCTAACTATGGCTACACCTTC. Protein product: CASSEGRGRANYGYTF.

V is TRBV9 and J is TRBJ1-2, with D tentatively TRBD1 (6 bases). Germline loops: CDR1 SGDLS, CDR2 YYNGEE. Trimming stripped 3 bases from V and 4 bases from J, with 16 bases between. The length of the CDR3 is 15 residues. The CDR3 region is CASSESARGVYGYTF. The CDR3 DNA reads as TGTGCCAGCAGCGAGAGTGCCAGGGGTGTCTATGGCTACACCTTC.

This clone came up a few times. CDR3 loop: CASSLARNTEAFF. DNA for the CDR3: TGTGCCAGCAGCTTAGCCAGGAACACTGAAGCTTTCTTT. This chain connects TRBV11-3 to TRBJ1-1; D gene uncertain. The CDR3 runs 13 residues. The V and J ends lost 1 base and 1 base respectively, with 4 bases between them. Per germline, CDR1 SGHNT and CDR2 YENEEA.

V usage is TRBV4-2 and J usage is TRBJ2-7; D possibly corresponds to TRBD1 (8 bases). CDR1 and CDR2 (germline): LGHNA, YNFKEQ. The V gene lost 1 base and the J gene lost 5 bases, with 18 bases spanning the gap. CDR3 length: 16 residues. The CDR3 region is CASSQGAGQGAHEQYF. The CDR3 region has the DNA TGTGCCAGCAGCCAAGGAGCGGGGCAGGGGGCGCACGAGCAGTACTTC.

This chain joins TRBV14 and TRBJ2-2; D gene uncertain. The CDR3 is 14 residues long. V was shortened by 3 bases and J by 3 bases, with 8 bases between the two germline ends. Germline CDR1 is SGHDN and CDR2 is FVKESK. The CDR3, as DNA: TGTGCCAGCAGCCAGGGTCTCCACACCGGGGAGCTGTTTTTT. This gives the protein CASSQGLHTGELFF.

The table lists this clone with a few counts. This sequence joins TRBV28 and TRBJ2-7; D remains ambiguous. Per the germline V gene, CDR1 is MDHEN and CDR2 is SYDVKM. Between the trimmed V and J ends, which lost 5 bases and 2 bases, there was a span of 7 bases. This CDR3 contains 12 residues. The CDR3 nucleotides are TGTGCCAGCAGTGCCAGAACCTACGAGCAGTACTTC. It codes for CASSARTYEQYF.

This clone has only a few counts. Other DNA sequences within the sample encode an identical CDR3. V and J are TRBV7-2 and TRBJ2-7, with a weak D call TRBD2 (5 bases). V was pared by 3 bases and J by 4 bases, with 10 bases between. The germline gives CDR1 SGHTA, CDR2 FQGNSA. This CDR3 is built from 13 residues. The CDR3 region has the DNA TGTGCCAGCAGCTTGGAAGCGGAGTACGAGCAGTACTTC. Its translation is CASSLEAEYEQYF.

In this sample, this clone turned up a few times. CDR3 amino acids: CASSLVVAPYNEQFF. The CDR3 region has the DNA TGTGCCAGCAGCTTAGTAGTAGCCCCGTACAATGAGCAGTTCTTC. The chain employs TRBV11-2 and TRBJ2-1; unclear D gene. Deletions cut 1 base from V and 4 bases from J, with 11 bases between. The CDR3 covers 15 residues. CDR1 is SGHAT and CDR2 is FQNNGV in the germline V gene.